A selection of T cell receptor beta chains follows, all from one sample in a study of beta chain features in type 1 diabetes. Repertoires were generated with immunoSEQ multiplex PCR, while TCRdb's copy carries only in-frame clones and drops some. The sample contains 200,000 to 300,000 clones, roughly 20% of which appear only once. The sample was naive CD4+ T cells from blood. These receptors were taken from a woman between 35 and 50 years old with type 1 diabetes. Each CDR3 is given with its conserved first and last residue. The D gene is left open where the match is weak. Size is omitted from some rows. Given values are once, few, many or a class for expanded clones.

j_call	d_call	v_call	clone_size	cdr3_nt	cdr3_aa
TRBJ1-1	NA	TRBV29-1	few	TGCAGCGTTGCATCCAGTCCGAACACTGAAGCTTTCTTT	CSVASSPNTEAFF
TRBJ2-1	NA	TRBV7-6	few	TGTGCCAGCAGCTTAGCAGGGAGCTCCTACAATGAGCAGTTCTTC	CASSLAGSSYNEQFF
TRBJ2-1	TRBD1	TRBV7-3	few	TGTGCCAGCAGCCTGACAGGGGGTTCCTACAATGAGCAGTTCTTC	CASSLTGGSYNEQFF
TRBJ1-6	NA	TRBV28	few	TGTGCCAGCAGTTTACTTCCTAAGACTACCTATAATTCACCCCTCCACTTT	CASSLLPKTTYNSPLHF
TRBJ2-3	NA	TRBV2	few	TGTGCCAGCAGTGAAATCAGGGCTGCAGATACGCAGTATTTT	CASSEIRAADTQYF
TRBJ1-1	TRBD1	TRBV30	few	TGTGCCTGGAGCGGACGACAGGGGAACACTGAAGCTTTCTTT	CAWSGRQGNTEAFF
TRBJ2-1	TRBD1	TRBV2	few	TGTGCCAGCAGTACACAGGGGAGCTCCTACAATGAGCAGTTCTTC	CASSTQGSSYNEQFF
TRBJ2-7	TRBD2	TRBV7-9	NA	TGTGCCAGCAGCTTAGTTACTGTGGTAGCGGGGAAGTACGAGCAGTACTTC	CASSLVTVVAGKYEQYF
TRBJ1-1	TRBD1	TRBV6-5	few	TGTGCCAGCACCACTCTTACAGGGGCGAACACTGAAGCTTTCTTT	CASTTLTGANTEAFF
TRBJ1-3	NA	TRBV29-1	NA	TGCAGCGTCGCGATCCGGGTTCCGGGGGACACCATATATTTT	CSVAIRVPGDTIYF
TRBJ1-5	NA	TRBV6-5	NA	TGTGCCAGCAGCGCGCCAGGGAGCAATCAGCCCCAGCATTTT	CASSAPGSNQPQHF
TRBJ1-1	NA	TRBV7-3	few	TGTGCCAGCAGCCCAGGGGCGGCAGGAGCTCCAGCTTTCTTT	CASSPGAAGAPAFF
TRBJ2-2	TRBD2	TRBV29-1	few	TGCAGCGGAACTAGCGGAGGTACCGGGGAGCTGTTTTTT	CSGTSGGTGELFF
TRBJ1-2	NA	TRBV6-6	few	TGTGCCAGCAGCCCGACGCGGGTGGATGGCTACACCTTC	CASSPTRVDGYTF
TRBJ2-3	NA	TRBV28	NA	TGTGCCAGCAGTCCCGAGCGGGTAGATACGCAGTATTTT	CASSPERVDTQYF
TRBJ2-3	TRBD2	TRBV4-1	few	TGCGCCAGCAGTCGCGGACTAGCGGGGCTCACAGATACGCAGTATTTT	CASSRGLAGLTDTQYF
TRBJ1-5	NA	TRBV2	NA	TGTGCCAGCGCGGGGGGAAATAGCAATCAGCCCCAGCATTTT	CASAGGNSNQPQHF
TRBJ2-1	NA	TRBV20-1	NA	TGCAGTGCTACCGAGAATGAGCAGTTCTTC	CSATENEQFF
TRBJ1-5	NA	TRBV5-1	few	TGCGCCAGCAGACCCATTCCAGGGAGCAATCAGCCCCAGCATTTT	CASRPIPGSNQPQHF
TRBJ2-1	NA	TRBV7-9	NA	TGTGCCAGCAGCTTAGTCTCCGGGACCGGGGGCAATGAGCAGTTCTTC	CASSLVSGTGGNEQFF
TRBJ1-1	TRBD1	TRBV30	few	TGTGCCTGGAGTCCGCAGGGGGGCACTGAAGCTTTCTTT	CAWSPQGGTEAFF
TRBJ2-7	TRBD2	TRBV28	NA	TGTGCCAGTGCGGGACTATTCCACGAGCAGTACTTC	CASAGLFHEQYF
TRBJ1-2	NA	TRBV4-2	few	TGTGCCAGCAGCCAAGTAACAGTTAACTATGGCTACACCTTC	CASSQVTVNYGYTF
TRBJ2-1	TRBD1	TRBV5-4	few	TGTGCCAGCAGCTTTACAGGGGCCTACAATGAGCAGTTCTTC	CASSFTGAYNEQFF
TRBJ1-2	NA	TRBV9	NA	TGTGCCAGCAGCGTCGGGATTAACTATGGCTACACCTTC	CASSVGINYGYTF
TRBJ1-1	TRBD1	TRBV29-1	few	TGCAGCCATACTGGAAGGGGGCGTTTCGGTGAAGCTTTCTTT	CSHTGRGRFGEAFF
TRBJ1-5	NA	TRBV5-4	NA	TGTGCCAGCAGCAAAGCAGGGGCGGGTCAGCCCCAGCATTTT	CASSKAGAGQPQHF
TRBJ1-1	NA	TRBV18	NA	TGTGCCAGCTCACCAAGGGAAGAGTCGGGGGGAGCTTTCTTT	CASSPREESGGAFF
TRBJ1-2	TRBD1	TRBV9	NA	TGTGCCAGCAGCGCCCTTGGGACAGGGATATATGGCTACACCTTC	CASSALGTGIYGYTF
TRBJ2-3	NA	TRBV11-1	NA	TGTGCCAGCAGCAAGGGACTTCAAACCACAGATACGCAGTATTTT	CASSKGLQTTDTQYF
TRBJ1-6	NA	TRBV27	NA	TGTGCCAGCAGTTATGGACAGAATTCACCCCTCCACTTT	CASSYGQNSPLHF
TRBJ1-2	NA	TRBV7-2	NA	TGTGCCAGCAGCTTAGGAGTGGACTATGGCTACACCTTC	CASSLGVDYGYTF
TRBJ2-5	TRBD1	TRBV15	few	TGTGCCACCAGCAGAGGACAGGGGGAGACCCAGTACTTC	CATSRGQGETQYF
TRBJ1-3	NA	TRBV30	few	TGTGCCTGGAGTGTACGGGGATCGTCAGGAAACACCATATATTTT	CAWSVRGSSGNTIYF
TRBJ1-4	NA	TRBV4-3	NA	TGCGCCAGCAGCCAAAATTCACAGGGAAAAGGGGAAAAACTGTTTTTT	CASSQNSQGKGEKLFF
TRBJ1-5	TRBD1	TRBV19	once	TGTGCCAGTAGCCCTCCGGGACAGGGCAATCAGCCCCAGCATTTT	CASSPPGQGNQPQHF
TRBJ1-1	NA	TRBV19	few	TGTGCCAGTAGTAAGGACAGCCGAGAGAACACTGAAGCTTTCTTT	CASSKDSRENTEAFF
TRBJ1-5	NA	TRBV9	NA	TGTGCCAGCAGCGTAGTGTTGGCATCAGGGCCCCAGCATTTT	CASSVVLASGPQHF
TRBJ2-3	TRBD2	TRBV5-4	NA	TGTGCCAGCTCATCGCCAGGCGGGAGGCCTTCAGATACGCAGTATTTT	CASSSPGGRPSDTQYF
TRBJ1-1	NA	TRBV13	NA	TGTGCCAGCAGCGCGGGCCTCATGAACACTGAAGCTTTCTTT	CASSAGLMNTEAFF
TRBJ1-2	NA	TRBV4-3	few	TGCGCCAGCAGCCAAGATGGCCGGGACACCTATGGCTACACCTTC	CASSQDGRDTYGYTF